Following are 13 T cell receptor beta chains from one sample sequenced in a study of blood T cell repertoires in COVID-19. Produced via immunoSEQ multiplex PCR; TCRdb's table is partial and in-frame only. The sample carries under 250,000 clones, about 84% recorded once. Sequences were obtained from PBMCs or T cells enriched from blood (not recorded which). The receptors were sampled from a man aged 60 to 69 who had recovered from COVID-19.

The rearrangement uses TRBV9 and TRBJ1-2, with 9 bases that match TRBD1. The V gene's germline CDR1 is SGDLS and CDR2 YYNGEE. The CDR3 length is 15 residues. V trimming: 3 bases; J trimming: 4 bases; junction bases outside the gene matches: 7. CDR3: CASSETGTGFYGYTF. The CDR3 DNA reads TGTGCCAGCAGCGAAACCGGGACAGGGTTCTATGGCTACACCTTC.

The chain combines TRBV7-8 with TRBJ1-4; D is unclear. V dropped 1 base and J dropped 8 bases, with 11 bases sitting between them. The CDR3 sequence is 14 residues long. CDR1 and CDR2 (germline): SGHVS, FQNEAQ. CDR3 nucleotide sequence: TGTGCCAGCAGCTTAGTAGCGTGGGGAGAAAAACTGTTTTTT. Translation gives CASSLVAWGEKLFF.

The chain recombines TRBV25-1 with TRBJ2-3, with a possible D match to TRBD1 (6 bases). Germline-derived CDR1 and CDR2 are MGHDK and SYGVNS. CDR3 size: 17 residues. The germline V and J ends were trimmed by 4 bases and 0 bases, with 17 bases remaining between them. CDR3 protein: CASSGWTDLFSTDTQYF. The CDR3, as DNA: TGTGCCAGCAGTGGATGGACAGACCTCTTCAGCACAGATACGCAGTATTTT.

The rearrangement uses TRBV3-1 (or the pseudogene TRBV3-2) and TRBJ2-3, with a weak D call TRBD1 (8 bases). The CDR3 runs 16 residues. The V gene lost 6 bases and the J gene lost 1 base, with 17 bases spanning the gap. CDR1 LGHDT and CDR2 YNNKEL come from the germline V gene (reference sequence). The CDR3 here is CASRNRGGLRTDTQYF. Here the CDR3 DNA reads TGTGCCAGCAGAAACAGGGGGGGCCTCCGCACAGATACGCAGTATTTT.

This clone was counted a few times. This CDR3 reads CSGEGLAGGRGDTQYF. CDR3 sequence (DNA): TGCAGCGGCGAAGGACTAGCGGGGGGGCGGGGAGATACGCAGTATTTT. This chain connects TRBV29-1 to TRBJ2-3; 15 bases are shared with TRBD2. Germline CDR1 and CDR2: SQVTM and ANQGSEA. Unmatched junction bases numbered 10, after V lost 7 bases and J lost 5 bases. CDR3 length equals 16 residues.

This clone was detected once. This CDR3 reads CASSQDYKNTEAFF. The CDR3 DNA sequence: TGTGCCAGCAGCCAAGATTATAAGAACACTGAAGCTTTCTTT. The gene calls are TRBV4-2 and TRBJ1-1; no clear D gene. V was trimmed by 0 bases and J by 1 base, leaving 6 bases between them. Germline V gene lookup returns CDR1 LGHNA and CDR2 YNFKEQ. This CDR3 region has 14 residues.

This chain uses TRBV15 with TRBJ2-7; possibly TRBD1 for D (6 bases). Trimming pared 4 bases from V and 2 bases from J, leaving 12 bases between. The CDR3 sequence is 14 residues long. CDR1 is LNHNV and CDR2 is YYDKDF in the germline V gene (reference sequence). The CDR3 DNA sequence: TGTGCCACCAGCACGGACAGCCCACCCTACGAGCAGTACTTC. Residues: CATSTDSPPYEQYF.

The V and J genes are TRBV19 and TRBJ2-3; 8 bases fit TRBD2. CDR1 is LNHDA and CDR2 is SQIVND in the germline V gene (reference sequence). This CDR3 is 17 amino acids long. The junction had 16 bases not matched to a gene; V was cut back by 5 bases and J by 6 bases. CDR3 loop: CASSSRRAGGFRDTQYF. The CDR3 coding sequence is TGTGCCAGTAGTTCCCGACGGGCGGGGGGCTTTCGGGATACGCAGTATTTT.

This clone was observed a few times. This sequence joins TRBV11-2 and TRBJ2-5; possible D gene TRBD1, 7 bases. Germline V CDR1 and CDR2: SGHAT, FQNNGV. Between the trimmed V and J ends, which lost 5 bases and 5 bases, there was a span of 15 bases. This CDR3 comprises 14 residues. This chain's CDR3 is CASSVIRGRETQYF. The CDR3 bases are TGTGCCAGCAGCGTAATCAGGGGGAGGGAGACCCAGTACTTC.

The rearrangement uses TRBV7-8 and TRBJ1-5, with D unclear. The CDR3 is made up of 14 amino acids. Germline V gene sequence: CDR1 SGHVS, CDR2 FQNEAQ. V was shortened by 3 bases and J by 2 bases, with 8 bases between the two germline ends. The CDR3 sequence: CASSLYGGNQPQHF. CDR3 in DNA: TGTGCCAGCAGCTTGTACGGGGGCAATCAGCCCCAGCATTTT.

This chain connects TRBV19 to TRBJ1-2; D unclear. This CDR3 is built from 13 residues. With 3 bases removed from V and 4 bases from J, the gap between germline ends came to 9 bases. The germline V gene encodes CDR1 LNHDA and CDR2 SQIVND (reference sequence). The CDR3 region is CASSIGLVYGYTF. The CDR3 DNA reads TGTGCCAGTAGTATCGGGTTGGTCTATGGCTACACCTTC.

V gene TRBV6-5 combines with J gene TRBJ1-2; 7 bases fit TRBD1. The CDR3 is 12 residues long. CDR1 is MNHEY, CDR2 SVGAGI, per germline. V shed 6 bases and J 5 bases; nucleotides not matched to a gene: 3. The CDR3 protein is CASRGQYYGYTF. The CDR3 bases are TGTGCCAGCAGGGGACAGTATTATGGCTACACCTTC.

The table lists this clone with a few counts. The chain combines TRBV18 with TRBJ2-7; TRBD2 matches at 8 bases. The germline V gene encodes CDR1 KGHSH and CDR2 LQKENI. V lost 0 bases to trimming and J lost 7 bases; unmatched junction nucleotides: 17. CDR3 size: 18 residues. CDR3 amino acids: CASSPPISGRPTSVEQYF. CDR3 bases: TGTGCCAGCTCACCACCCATAAGCGGGAGACCTACGAGCGTAGAGCAGTACTTC.